This T cell receptor (beta chain) was captured in a study of long-term antiretroviral therapy in people with HIV. The study's findings and limits: It was observed that HIV repertoires exhibited narrower CDR3 length ranges than controls. After ART, diversity increased yet remained lower than transplant donor controls.

At survey level, the immunoSEQ assay was run in its v3.0 version. Clones were read by immunoSEQ multiplex PCR, and TCRdb kept only the in-frame ones, dropping some. This table holds about 28,000 clones, 70% to 90% found once. Concerning this clone: Its specificity is unknown.

Germline loops: CDR1 SGHRS, CDR2 YFSETQ. The CDR3 totals 13 residues. The germline V and J ends were trimmed by 5 bases and 6 bases, with 12 bases remaining between them. The J gene is TRBJ2-1, the V gene TRBV5-1, with D possibly being TRBD2 (6 bases). The sequenced sample was unsorted PBMCs, obtained 0.8 years after starting antiretroviral therapy. The origin of this receptor is a woman aged 30 to 39 with HIV. CDR3 sequence (DNA): TGCGCCAGCAGTAGGGACTCCAGCAATGAGCAGTTCTTC. It translates to CASSRDSSNEQFF.